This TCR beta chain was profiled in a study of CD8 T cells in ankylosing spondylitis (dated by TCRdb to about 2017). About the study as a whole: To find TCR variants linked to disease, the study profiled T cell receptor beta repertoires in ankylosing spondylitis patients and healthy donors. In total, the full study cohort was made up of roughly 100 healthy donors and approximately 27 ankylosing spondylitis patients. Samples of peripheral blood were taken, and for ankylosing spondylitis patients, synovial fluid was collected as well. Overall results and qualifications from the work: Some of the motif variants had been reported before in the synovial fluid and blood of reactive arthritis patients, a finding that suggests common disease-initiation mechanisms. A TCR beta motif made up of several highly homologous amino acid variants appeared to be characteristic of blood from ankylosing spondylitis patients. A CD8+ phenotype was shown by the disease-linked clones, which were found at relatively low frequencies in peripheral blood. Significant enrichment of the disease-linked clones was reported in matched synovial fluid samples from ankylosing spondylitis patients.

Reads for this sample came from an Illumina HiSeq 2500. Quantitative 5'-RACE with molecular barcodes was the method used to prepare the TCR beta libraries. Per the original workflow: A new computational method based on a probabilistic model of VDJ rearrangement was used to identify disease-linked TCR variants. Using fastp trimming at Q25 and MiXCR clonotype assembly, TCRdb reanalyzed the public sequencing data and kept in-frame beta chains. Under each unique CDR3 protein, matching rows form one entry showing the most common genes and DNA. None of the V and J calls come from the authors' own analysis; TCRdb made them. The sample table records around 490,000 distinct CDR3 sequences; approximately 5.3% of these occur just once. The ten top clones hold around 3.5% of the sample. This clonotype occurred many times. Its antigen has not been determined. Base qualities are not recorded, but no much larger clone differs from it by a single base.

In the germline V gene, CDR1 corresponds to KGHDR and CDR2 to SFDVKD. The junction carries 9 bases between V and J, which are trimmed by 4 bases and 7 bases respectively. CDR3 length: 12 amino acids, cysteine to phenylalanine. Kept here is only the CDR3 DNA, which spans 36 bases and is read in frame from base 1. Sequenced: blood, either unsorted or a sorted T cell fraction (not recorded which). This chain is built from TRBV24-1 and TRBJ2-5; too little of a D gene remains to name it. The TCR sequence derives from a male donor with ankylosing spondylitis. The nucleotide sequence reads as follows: TGTGCCACCAGTGACCGATATGGGACCCAGTACTTC. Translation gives CATSDRYGTQYF.